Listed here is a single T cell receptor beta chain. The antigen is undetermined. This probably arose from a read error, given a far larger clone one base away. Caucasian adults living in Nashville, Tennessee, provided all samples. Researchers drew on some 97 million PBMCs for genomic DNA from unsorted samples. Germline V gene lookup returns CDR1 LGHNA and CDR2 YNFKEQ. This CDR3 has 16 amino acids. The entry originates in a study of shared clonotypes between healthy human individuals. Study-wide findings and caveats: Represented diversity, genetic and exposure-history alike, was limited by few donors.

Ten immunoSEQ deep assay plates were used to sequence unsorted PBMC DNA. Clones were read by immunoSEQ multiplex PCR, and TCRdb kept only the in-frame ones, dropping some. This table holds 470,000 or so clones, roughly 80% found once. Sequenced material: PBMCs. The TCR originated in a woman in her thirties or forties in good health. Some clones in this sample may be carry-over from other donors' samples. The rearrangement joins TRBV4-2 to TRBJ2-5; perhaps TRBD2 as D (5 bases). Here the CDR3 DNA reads TGTGCCAGCAGCCAAGATGACCTAGAGGGTGTGGAGACCCTGTACTTC. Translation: CASSQDDLEGVETLYF.